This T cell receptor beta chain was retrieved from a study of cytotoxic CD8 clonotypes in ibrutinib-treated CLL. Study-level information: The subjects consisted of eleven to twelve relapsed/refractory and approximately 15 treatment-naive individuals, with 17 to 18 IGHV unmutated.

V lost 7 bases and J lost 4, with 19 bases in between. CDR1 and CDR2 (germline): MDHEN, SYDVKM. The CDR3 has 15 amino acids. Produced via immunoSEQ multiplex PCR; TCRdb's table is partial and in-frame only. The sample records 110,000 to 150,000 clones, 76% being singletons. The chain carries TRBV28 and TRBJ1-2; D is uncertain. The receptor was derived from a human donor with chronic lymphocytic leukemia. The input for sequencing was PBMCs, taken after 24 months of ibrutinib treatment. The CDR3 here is CASNTPSRPSYGYTF. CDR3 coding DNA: TGTGCCAGCAACACCCCTAGCCGGCCCTCCTATGGCTACACCTTC.